This is a list of T cell receptor beta chains from one sample in a study of metastatic and nonmetastatic thyroid tumors. With MiXCR, TCRdb called clones anew from the PCR reads. The data contain about 22,000 clones, roughly 18% of them singletons. Material for sequencing was adjacent normal tissue. These receptors all come from a male donor with papillary thyroid cancer or a benign thyroid nodule (not recorded which). Some clones in this sample may be carry-over from other donors' samples. Each CDR3 is given without its conserved first and last residue. The order of the fields is V gene, J gene, CDR3 length, D gene, CDR3 protein. A D gene is named only where the DNA matches it firmly.

V gene: TRBV6-1
J gene: TRBJ2-3
CDR3 length: 15
D gene: .
CDR3 protein: ASSELWIGVELDTQY

V gene: TRBV9
J gene: TRBJ2-2
CDR3 length: 15
D gene: .
CDR3 protein: ASSVGEGTDSTGELF

V gene: TRBV12-3/TRBV12-4
J gene: TRBJ2-2
CDR3 length: 16
D gene: TRBD2
CDR3 protein: ASRFEVLFGRELVELF

V gene: TRBV10-3
J gene: TRBJ2-2
CDR3 length: 13
D gene: TRBD1
CDR3 protein: AITNRGSNTWELF

V gene: TRBV5-1
J gene: TRBJ2-1
CDR3 length: 14
D gene: .
CDR3 protein: ASSLTKGVPYNEQF

V gene: TRBV5-1
J gene: TRBJ1-2
CDR3 length: 13
D gene: .
CDR3 protein: ASSFINAANYGYT

V gene: TRBV2
J gene: TRBJ1-5
CDR3 length: 11
D gene: .
CDR3 protein: ASTGEGNQPQH

V gene: TRBV13
J gene: TRBJ1-2
CDR3 length: 11
D gene: .
CDR3 protein: ASSTGGNHGYT

V gene: TRBV12-3/TRBV12-4
J gene: TRBJ2-7
CDR3 length: 10
D gene: .
CDR3 protein: DSSGRDDGQY

V gene: TRBV7-8
J gene: TRBJ2-7
CDR3 length: 11
D gene: .
CDR3 protein: ASSAMTSSEQY

V gene: TRBV5-8
J gene: TRBJ1-1
CDR3 length: 14
D gene: .
CDR3 protein: ASSFGRGFLNTEAF

V gene: TRBV30
J gene: TRBJ2-5
CDR3 length: 12
D gene: TRBD2
CDR3 protein: AWSFIAGVETQY

V gene: TRBV12-3/TRBV12-4
J gene: TRBJ1-2
CDR3 length: 12
D gene: .
CDR3 protein: ATIRGVGGYGYT

V gene: TRBV7-6
J gene: TRBJ1-1
CDR3 length: 13
D gene: .
CDR3 protein: ASSPVRGGDTEAF

V gene: TRBV12-3/TRBV12-4
J gene: TRBJ2-1
CDR3 length: 15
D gene: TRBD2
CDR3 protein: ASSGGFAGITYNEQF

V gene: TRBV3-1
J gene: TRBJ2-2
CDR3 length: 13
D gene: TRBD1
CDR3 protein: ASSQGQGEAGELF

V gene: TRBV7-2
J gene: TRBJ1-1
CDR3 length: 13
D gene: .
CDR3 protein: ASSFMRTVNTEAF

V gene: TRBV6-1
J gene: TRBJ1-6
CDR3 length: 11
D gene: .
CDR3 protein: ASSPLTESPLH

V gene: TRBV5-1
J gene: TRBJ2-5
CDR3 length: 10
D gene: .
CDR3 protein: ASSSYQETQY

V gene: TRBV6-1
J gene: TRBJ1-2
CDR3 length: 12
D gene: .
CDR3 protein: ASSQEGGHYGYT

V gene: TRBV2
J gene: TRBJ2-7
CDR3 length: 13
D gene: .
CDR3 protein: AAAPLGVDSYGQY

V gene: TRBV20-1
J gene: TRBJ2-7
CDR3 length: 12
D gene: TRBD2
CDR3 protein: SAKGTSGSYEQY

V gene: TRBV9
J gene: TRBJ2-5
CDR3 length: 13
D gene: TRBD1
CDR3 protein: ASSVAGTVQETQY

V gene: TRBV5-4
J gene: TRBJ2-1
CDR3 length: 12
D gene: TRBD2
CDR3 protein: ASNLAGDYNEQF

V gene: TRBV30
J gene: TRBJ1-3
CDR3 length: 12
D gene: .
CDR3 protein: AWSAGLSGNTIY

V gene: TRBV25-1
J gene: TRBJ2-1
CDR3 length: 15
D gene: .
CDR3 protein: ASSEASLGTSYNEQF

V gene: TRBV7-8
J gene: TRBJ1-5
CDR3 length: 16
D gene: .
CDR3 protein: ASSLVGGAQGLNQPQH

V gene: TRBV10-1
J gene: TRBJ2-5
CDR3 length: 12
D gene: .
CDR3 protein: ASSDALSQETQY

V gene: TRBV6-1
J gene: TRBJ2-7
CDR3 length: 13
D gene: TRBD1
CDR3 protein: ASSEGAGGTNEQY

V gene: TRBV9
J gene: TRBJ2-5
CDR3 length: 13
D gene: TRBD1
CDR3 protein: ASSVDGQVQETQY

V gene: TRBV3-1
J gene: TRBJ1-2
CDR3 length: 13
D gene: .
CDR3 protein: ASSQGPTGSHGYT

V gene: TRBV11-2
J gene: TRBJ2-3
CDR3 length: 13
D gene: TRBD2
CDR3 protein: ASSLMAGGTDTQY

V gene: TRBV7-2
J gene: TRBJ2-4
CDR3 length: 12
D gene: TRBD1
CDR3 protein: ASSSRDRAGIQY

V gene: TRBV2
J gene: TRBJ1-5
CDR3 length: 12
D gene: .
CDR3 protein: ASSEEGINQPQH

V gene: TRBV6-1
J gene: TRBJ2-3
CDR3 length: 14
D gene: TRBD2
CDR3 protein: ASRERGDLVADTQY

V gene: TRBV19
J gene: TRBJ1-1
CDR3 length: 11
D gene: .
CDR3 protein: ASSDRTGTEAF

V gene: TRBV19
J gene: TRBJ1-5
CDR3 length: 14
D gene: TRBD1
CDR3 protein: ASSSGQQGVEQPQH

V gene: TRBV5-1
J gene: TRBJ2-2
CDR3 length: 15
D gene: .
CDR3 protein: ASSLGRGLSNTGELF

V gene: TRBV6-6
J gene: TRBJ1-2
CDR3 length: 13
D gene: .
CDR3 protein: ASSYTARAKWGYT

V gene: TRBV10-3
J gene: TRBJ1-3
CDR3 length: 15
D gene: TRBD1
CDR3 protein: AISVLDRVFGENTIY

V gene: TRBV30
J gene: TRBJ1-5
CDR3 length: 11
D gene: .
CDR3 protein: AWSEDSGQPQH

V gene: TRBV7-9
J gene: TRBJ2-7
CDR3 length: 10
D gene: TRBD2
CDR3 protein: ASSAAGDQQY

V gene: TRBV5-1
J gene: TRBJ1-6
CDR3 length: 11
D gene: .
CDR3 protein: ASSRAINSPLH

V gene: TRBV12-3/TRBV12-4
J gene: TRBJ2-3
CDR3 length: 14
D gene: TRBD2
CDR3 protein: ASSPEGRGATDTQY

V gene: TRBV24-1
J gene: TRBJ2-1
CDR3 length: 11
D gene: .
CDR3 protein: ATSIGTSNEQF

V gene: TRBV6-1
J gene: TRBJ1-1
CDR3 length: 12
D gene: .
CDR3 protein: ASSDRVGSTEAF

V gene: TRBV28
J gene: TRBJ1-5
CDR3 length: 13
D gene: TRBD1
CDR3 protein: ASSLWGTGGQPQH

V gene: TRBV5-1
J gene: TRBJ1-1
CDR3 length: 11
D gene: .
CDR3 protein: ASSSPLNTEAF

V gene: TRBV5-1
J gene: TRBJ2-2
CDR3 length: 11
D gene: .
CDR3 protein: ASSLGTAGELF

V gene: TRBV3-1
J gene: TRBJ2-3
CDR3 length: 14
D gene: .
CDR3 protein: ASSPPWERSTDTQY

V gene: TRBV18
J gene: TRBJ2-2
CDR3 length: 14
D gene: .
CDR3 protein: ASSPRAGLDTWELF

V gene: TRBV12-3/TRBV12-4
J gene: TRBJ2-3
CDR3 length: 11
D gene: TRBD2
CDR3 protein: ASQRERTDTQY

V gene: TRBV20-1
J gene: TRBJ2-1
CDR3 length: 12
D gene: TRBD1
CDR3 protein: SASTGGPMNEQF

V gene: TRBV7-2
J gene: TRBJ2-7
CDR3 length: 15
D gene: TRBD1
CDR3 protein: ASSPLIGTGLAYEQY